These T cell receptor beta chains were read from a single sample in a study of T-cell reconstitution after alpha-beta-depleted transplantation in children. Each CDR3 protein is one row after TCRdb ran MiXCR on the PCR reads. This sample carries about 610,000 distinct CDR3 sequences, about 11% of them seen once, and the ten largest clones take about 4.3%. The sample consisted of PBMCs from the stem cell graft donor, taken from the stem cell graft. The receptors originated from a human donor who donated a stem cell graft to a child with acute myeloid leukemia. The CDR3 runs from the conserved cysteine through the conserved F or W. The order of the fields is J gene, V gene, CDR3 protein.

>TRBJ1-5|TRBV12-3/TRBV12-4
CASTTRVGSNQPQHF
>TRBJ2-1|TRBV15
CATSRDQGYNEQFF
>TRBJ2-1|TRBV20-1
CSAPTRLVSYNEQFF
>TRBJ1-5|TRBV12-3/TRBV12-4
CASRPGLLNQPQHF
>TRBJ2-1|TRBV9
CASSLRGDSNEQFF
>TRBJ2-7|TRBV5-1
CASSSDSITYEQYF
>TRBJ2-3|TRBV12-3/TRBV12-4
CASSPSGMGTDTQYF
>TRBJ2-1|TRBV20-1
CSAGGSPYNEQFF
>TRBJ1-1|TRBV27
CASSLRGLPDEKAFF
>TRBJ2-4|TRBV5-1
CASSLRVTKNIQYF